This is a list of T cell receptor beta chains from one sample in a study of OX40 agonist ivuxolimab in advanced cancers. The table came from immunoSEQ multiplex PCR; TCRdb's copy has only in-frame clones and leaves some out. The sample has approximately 57,000 clones; approximately 80% are singletons. Sequencing was performed on CD4+ or CD8+ T cells sorted from blood, taken in a trial of the OX40 agonist ivuxolimab. The receptors originated from an adult with an advanced solid tumor such as melanoma, head and neck, liver or kidney cancer. The CDR3 runs from the conserved cysteine through the conserved F or W. D genes are given only for firm matches. Clone size is stated in some rows and not others, as once, few, many or a class when expanded.

TRBV7-6	TRBD2	TRBJ2-1	few	TGTGCCAGCAGCTTAGGTACTAGCGGGGGTAGGGAGCAGTTCTTC	CASSLGTSGGREQFF
TRBV9	TRBD1	TRBJ1-4	.	TGTGCCAGCAGCGTGGGGACAGGGGTTGAAAAACTGTTTTTT	CASSVGTGVEKLFF
TRBV5-1	.	TRBJ1-4	.	TGCGCCAGCAGCTTGGGCCTTCTAGGGTCTGCGGAAAAACTGTTTTTT	CASSLGLLGSAEKLFF
TRBV7-8	.	TRBJ1-1	once	TGTGCCAGCAGCTCCCCTTCTCGGGGCGGGGGAACTGAAGCTTTCTTT	CASSSPSRGGGTEAFF
TRBV18	TRBD1	TRBJ2-7	few	TGTGCCAGCTCAAGCGGACAGGGTAGGGAGCAGTACTTC	CASSSGQGREQYF
TRBV18	.	TRBJ2-2	.	TGTGCCAGCTCACCTGGAAGCGACACCGGGGAGCTGTTTTTT	CASSPGSDTGELFF
TRBV6-1	TRBD1	TRBJ2-3	.	TGTGCCAGCAGTGACCGACAGGGGGGCACAGATACGCAGTATTTT	CASSDRQGGTDTQYF
TRBV9	.	TRBJ2-3	.	TGTGCCAGCAGCCCCGGGGGGCATACAGATACGCAGTATTTT	CASSPGGHTDTQYF
TRBV19	.	TRBJ1-4	once	TGTGCCAGCTGGGGGGCATTTAATGAAAAACTGTTTTTT	CASWGAFNEKLFF
TRBV11-3	.	TRBJ2-5	.	TGTGCCAGCAGCCCCCGCCTGGCCCAAGAGACCCAGTACTTC	CASSPRLAQETQYF
TRBV6-1	.	TRBJ1-6	once	TGTGCCAGCAGTCCGTTCGGGACAAATAATTCACCCCTCCACTTT	CASSPFGTNNSPLHF
TRBV6-6	.	TRBJ1-4	.	TGTGCCAGCAGTGACCGGGACCTTAATGAAAAACTGTTTTTT	CASSDRDLNEKLFF
TRBV29-1	TRBD1	TRBJ2-7	.	TGCAGCGTTGACGACTGGGCAGGGGGATCCTACGAGCAGTACTTC	CSVDDWAGGSYEQYF
TRBV4-2	.	TRBJ2-7	.	TGTGCCAGCAGCCAAGAGGCTTCCTCCCGACGAGGGGACGAGCAGTACTTC	CASSQEASSRRGDEQYF
TRBV4-2	TRBD1	TRBJ2-3	.	TGTGCCAGCAGCCCAGGGGGTACGACCGCAGATACGCAGTATTTT	CASSPGGTTADTQYF
TRBV29-1	.	TRBJ2-3	.	TGCAGCGTTGAAGATTATAAGGGGACAAGGGATACGCAGTATTTT	CSVEDYKGTRDTQYF
TRBV6-6	TRBD1	TRBJ1-5	.	TGTGCCAGCAGTACGACAGGGGGAAATAGACAGCCCCAGCATTTT	CASSTTGGNRQPQHF
TRBV19	.	TRBJ1-1	.	TGTGCCAGTAGCGGCGGGACGGAGGCTTTCTTT	CASSGGTEAFF
TRBV7-8	.	TRBJ2-1	many	TGTGCCAGCAGCTTAGGGACCGGGACATCTACCTACAATGAGCAGTTCTTC	CASSLGTGTSTYNEQFF
TRBV7-9	TRBD1	TRBJ1-5	.	TGTGCCAGCAGCTTAAGGGGGACAGGGGGTCAGCCCCAGCATTTT	CASSLRGTGGQPQHF
TRBV6-1	.	TRBJ2-7	once	TGTGCCAGCAGGCCCCCGGGGTACGAGCAGTACTTC	CASRPPGYEQYF
TRBV15	.	TRBJ2-7	.	TGTGCCACCGCCAGAGAGCTCGGACCCTACGAGCAGTACTTC	CATARELGPYEQYF
TRBV5-6	.	TRBJ1-3	.	TGTGCCAGCAGCTTGGGAGGAAACACCATATATTTT	CASSLGGNTIYF
TRBV5-1	TRBD2	TRBJ2-1	.	TGCGCCAGCAGCTTGAGTCCGGGGGGGAGCTCCTACAATGAGCAGTTCTTC	CASSLSPGGSSYNEQFF
TRBV15	.	TRBJ1-4	.	TGTGCCACCAGCGCCCACGGGGACAATGAAAAACTGTTTTTT	CATSAHGDNEKLFF
TRBV18	.	TRBJ1-5	.	TGTGCCAGCTCACCGGGGGGGGCAAATCAGCCCCAGCATTTT	CASSPGGANQPQHF
TRBV5-8	.	TRBJ2-1	.	TGTGCCAGCAGCTTGGGGCTAGCGCCCTACAATGAGCAGTTCTTC	CASSLGLAPYNEQFF
TRBV9	.	TRBJ2-3	.	TGTGCCAGCAGCGTAGTTGGGCGGGGAAGCACAGATACGCAGTATTTT	CASSVVGRGSTDTQYF
TRBV5-8	.	TRBJ2-1	.	TGTGCCAGCAGCTTATTCCTGACCGCATCCTACAATGAGCAGTTCTTC	CASSLFLTASYNEQFF
TRBV28	TRBD1	TRBJ1-2	.	TGTGCCAGCAGTTCCCCAGGCAGGGGGCGGTATGGCTACACCTTC	CASSSPGRGRYGYTF
TRBV2	.	TRBJ1-2	.	TGTGCCAGCAGGGATACTGGCGTCAATGGCTACACCTTC	CASRDTGVNGYTF
TRBV5-1	TRBD2	TRBJ2-3	.	TGCGCCAGCAGCTCGGGACTAGCGGGTTCCTCTAGCACAGATACGCAGTATTTT	CASSSGLAGSSSTDTQYF
TRBV7-3	.	TRBJ1-5	.	TGTGCCAGCAGCTTAGAGGGAAGGGCTCAGCCCCAGCATTTT	CASSLEGRAQPQHF
TRBV2	.	TRBJ1-5	few	TGTGCCAGCAGTACTGGACCACCCTCCAATCACCAGCATTTT	CASSTGPPSNHQHF
TRBV5-4	.	TRBJ1-1	.	TGTGCCAGCAGCTTGGCCGGAGGAGTGAACACTGAAGCTTTCTTT	CASSLAGGVNTEAFF
TRBV5-6	.	TRBJ1-2	.	TGTGCCAGCAGCTTGCCCCAGGTTCCCTACAACTATGGCTACACCTTC	CASSLPQVPYNYGYTF
TRBV7-2	TRBD1	TRBJ1-5	.	TGTGCCAGCAGCTCAAGCGTAGGGGGCCGTCAGCCCCAGCATTTT	CASSSSVGGRQPQHF
TRBV7-9	.	TRBJ2-1	.	TGTGCCAGCAGCTTAGTGGGCGGGGGCCCCAATGAGCAGTTCTTC	CASSLVGGGPNEQFF
TRBV5-8	.	TRBJ1-5	few	TGTGCCAGCAGCTTGAGGGATCAGCCCCAGCATTTT	CASSLRDQPQHF
TRBV7-8	TRBD2	TRBJ2-3	once	TGTGCCAGCAGCTATAGGACTAGTTCAGATACGCAGTATTTT	CASSYRTSSDTQYF
TRBV4-1	TRBD2	TRBJ2-3	.	TGCGCCAGCAGCGTCCCGCCTAGCGGGGGCCGCACAGATACGCAGTATTTT	CASSVPPSGGRTDTQYF
TRBV15	.	TRBJ2-1	.	TGTGCCACCAGCAGGGGAGGCAGGGATAATGAGCAGTTCTTC	CATSRGGRDNEQFF
TRBV19	TRBD1	TRBJ2-1	.	TGTGCCAGTAGTGGGACAGGGCTTTATGAGCAGTTCTTC	CASSGTGLYEQFF
TRBV6-1	.	TRBJ1-5	.	TGTGCCAGCAGTGAAGCGGGGGGTGATCAGCCCCAGCATTTT	CASSEAGGDQPQHF
TRBV2	TRBD1	TRBJ1-5	.	TGTGCCAGCAGTTACAGGGGTTCGAGCAATCAGCCCCAGCATTTT	CASSYRGSSNQPQHF
TRBV6-5	TRBD2	TRBJ2-5	.	TGTGCCAGCAGCCCTACCGGGTCTAGCGGGCTTACCCAGTACTTC	CASSPTGSSGLTQYF
TRBV19	.	TRBJ1-5	.	TGTGCCAGTGGGAGACACAATAGCAATCAGCCCCAGCATTTT	CASGRHNSNQPQHF
TRBV18	.	TRBJ1-5	.	TGTGCCAGCTCATCCTGGGGAACTAATCAGCCCCAGCATTTT	CASSSWGTNQPQHF
TRBV19	.	TRBJ2-1	.	TGTGCCAGTAGTATCCCGAACAGGGCCCATGAGCAGTTCTTC	CASSIPNRAHEQFF
TRBV27	.	TRBJ2-7	.	TGTGCCAGCAGTATCCAAGGGGACTCCTCCGAGCAGTACTTC	CASSIQGDSSEQYF
TRBV7-2	TRBD2	TRBJ2-5	.	TGTGCCAGCAGCCTACGACTAGCGGGGGGGCCGGAGGTGGAGACCCAGTACTTC	CASSLRLAGGPEVETQYF
TRBV10-2	.	TRBJ2-1	.	TGCGCCAGCATGCAGATAAGCTCCTACAATGAGCAGTTCTTC	CASMQISSYNEQFF
TRBV4-1	.	TRBJ2-7	.	TGCGCCAGCAGCCAGGCCCAGCGTGGGGAGCAGTACTTC	CASSQAQRGEQYF